The 20 T cell receptor beta chains reported below all come from one sample, sequenced in a study of metastatic and nonmetastatic thyroid tumors. TCRdb re-called the PCR reads through MiXCR. The table includes some 6,300 clones, roughly 30% detected once. Before thyroid surgery, none of the patients had received any treatment. Sequenced: adjacent normal tissue. Source of these receptors: a female donor with papillary thyroid cancer or a benign thyroid nodule (not recorded which). Some clones in this sample may be carry-over from other donors' samples.

The chain uses TRBV5-1 and TRBJ2-3; 7 nucleotides agree with TRBD1. V lost 4 bases, J lost 1 base, and 3 bases stayed unmatched. The CDR3 sequence is 14 residues long. The V gene's germline CDR1 is SGHRS and CDR2 YFSETQ. The CDR3 spells CASSRQGGTDTQYF. CDR3 nucleotide sequence: TGCGCCAGCAGCCGACAGGGCGGCACAGATACGCAGTATTTT.

Concerning this clone itself: This sequence may be a read error, since a much larger clone differs from it by one base. This specimen includes other DNA sequences encoding the same CDR3. The chain employs TRBV20-1 and TRBJ2-6; D might be TRBD2 (6 bases). Trimming removed 8 bases at V and 4 bases at J, with 15 bases between. The CDR3 loop spans 14 amino acids. Germline loops: CDR1 DFQATT, CDR2 SNEGSKA (reference sequence). The CDR3 loop reads CSLGRAGGANVLTF. CDR3 in DNA: TGCAGTTTAGGCAGGGCGGGGGGGGCCAACGTCCTGACTTTC.

The chain carries TRBV6-2 or TRBV6-3 and TRBJ1-3; no clear D gene. This CDR3 comprises 15 residues. Per germline, CDR1 MNHEY and CDR2 SVGEGT. Trimming cost V 7 bases and J 0 bases, with 13 bases left between them. DNA of the CDR3: TGTGCCAGCAAAAATCTGAGCCACTCTGGAAACACCATATATTTT. Translating it yields CASKNLSHSGNTIYF.

This clone was detected many times. The rearrangement links TRBV20-1 to TRBJ2-3; the D is unclear. Looked up from germline, CDR1 is DFQATT and CDR2 is SNEGSKA (reference sequence). The CDR3 is 12 amino acids. With 6 bases removed from V and 0 bases from J, the gap between germline ends came to 7 bases. CDR3 sequence (DNA): TGCAGTGCGGCCGACAGCACAGATACGCAGTATTTT. Residues: CSAADSTDTQYF.

This clone is classed as large (0.1 to 1%). The rearrangement uses TRBV6-2 or TRBV6-3 and TRBJ2-7; D is perhaps TRBD1 (5 bases). The CDR3 has 15 residues. The germline V gene encodes CDR1 MNHEY and CDR2 SVGEGT. Trimming shortened V by 4 bases and J by 0 bases, and 13 bases separated the two germline ends. The CDR3 nucleotides read TGTGCCAGCAGTTCCCCAGGGCAGATCTCCTACGAGCAGTACTTC. This encodes CASSSPGQISYEQYF.

This clone is labeled as medium-sized. V gene TRBV19 combines with J gene TRBJ2-2, with TRBD1 matching over 12 bases. Germline V lookup: CDR1 LNHDA, CDR2 SQIVND (reference sequence). V was pared by 5 bases and J by 6 bases, with 1 base of the junction left unmatched. This CDR3 comprises 14 residues. CDR3 region: CASSGTGGAGELFF. CDR3 sequence (DNA): TGTGCCAGTAGTGGGACAGGGGGCGCCGGGGAGCTGTTTTTT.

CDR3 region: CASSISDRVNTEAFF. The CDR3 region has the DNA TGTGCCAGTAGTATATCTGACAGGGTGAACACTGAAGCTTTCTTT. The V gene is TRBV19, the J gene TRBJ1-1; 7 bases fit TRBD1. CDR1 and CDR2 from the germline V gene are LNHDA and SQIVND (reference sequence). V gave up 2 bases and J gave up 0 bases; unmatched junction bases: 3. The CDR3 sequence is 15 residues long.

The chain has TRBV19 and TRBJ1-1, with a tentative D call TRBD1 (6 bases). The V gene's germline CDR1 is LNHDA and CDR2 SQIVND (reference sequence). V lost 3 bases and J lost 4, with 12 bases in between. The CDR3 totals 14 residues. The chain's CDR3 is CASSMRGGGTEAFF. DNA of the CDR3: TGTGCCAGTAGTATGAGGGGGGGGGGCACTGAAGCTTTCTTT.

Here the CDR3 reads CSARDNTGELFF. CDR3 coding DNA: TGCAGTGCTAGAGATAACACCGGGGAGCTGTTTTTT. This chain joins TRBV20-1 and TRBJ2-2; D is unclear. Trimming removed 0 bases at V and 2 bases at J, with 1 base between. CDR3 length: 12 amino acids. The germline V gene encodes CDR1 DFQATT and CDR2 SNEGSKA (reference sequence).

This clone was picked up many times. V gene TRBV6-5 combines with J gene TRBJ2-7; 9 nucleotides match TRBD2. Germline V gene lookup returns CDR1 MNHEY and CDR2 SVGAGI. The V gene end was trimmed by 0 bases and the J gene end by 5 bases; junction bases not matched to a gene: 11. The CDR3 consists of 17 residues. This CDR3 is CASSYSRPAGGPNEQYF. The CDR3 nucleotides are TGTGCCAGCAGTTACTCGCGTCCGGCGGGGGGGCCTAACGAGCAGTACTTC.

This clone is judged medium-sized. The chain couples TRBV7-2 to TRBJ2-7, with D uncertain. The CDR3 extends over 12 amino acids. V lost 4 bases to trimming and J lost 0 bases, with 4 bases between them. CDR1 is SGHTA and CDR2 is FQGNSA in the germline V gene. CDR3 in amino acids: CASSSSSYEQYF. The CDR3 DNA reads TGTGCCAGCAGCTCCTCCTCCTACGAGCAGTACTTC.

This clone was detected only a few times. The chain employs TRBV2 and TRBJ2-1; 13 bases map to TRBD2. The CDR3 extends over 14 amino acids. Germline V gene data show CDR1 as SNHLY and CDR2 as FYNNEI. J gave up 9 bases and V 9 bases, and 8 bases lay outside the gene matches. The CDR3 reads CASVPGLAGLEQFF. DNA of the CDR3: TGTGCCAGTGTCCCGGGACTAGCGGGACTTGAGCAGTTCTTC.

A word on this clone: The junction departs from germline at one end; a sequencing error may be responsible. CDR3: CASSLRRDRGRSPIHF. CDR3 DNA: TGTGCCAGCAGTTTAAGACGGGACAGGGGGAGATCACCCATCCACTTT. The chain has TRBV27 and TRBJ1-6; TRBD1 matches at 11 bases. Per germline, CDR1 MNHEY and CDR2 SMNVEV (reference sequence). The CDR3 contains 16 residues.

This clone is labeled large. The gene calls are TRBV6-1 and TRBJ2-7; TRBD1 agrees at 9 bases. The CDR3 runs to 14 residues. V trimming: 5 bases; J trimming: 5 bases; junction bases outside the gene matches: 7. CDR1 is MNHNS and CDR2 is SASEGT in the germline V gene. The CDR3 coding sequence is TGTGCCAGCAGTCAGGACAGGGGTAACCACGAGCAGTACTTC. Its protein is CASSQDRGNHEQYF.

Here the CDR3 reads CSARDPYEQYF. The CDR3 nucleotides read TGCAGTGCTAGAGATCCCTACGAGCAGTACTTC. The gene calls are TRBV20-1 and TRBJ2-7; D unclear. The germline V and J ends were trimmed by 0 bases and 2 bases, with 2 bases remaining between them. CDR3 length equals 11 residues. Germline lookup yields CDR1 DFQATT and CDR2 SNEGSKA (reference sequence).

The chain joins TRBV11-2 to TRBJ2-3; 8 bases agree with TRBD2. The CDR3 loop spans 17 amino acids. J lost 4 bases, V lost 4 bases, and 13 bases had no gene match. CDR1 SGHAT and CDR2 FQNNGV come from the germline V gene. The CDR3 DNA is TGTGCCAGCAGCTCCCCCCGGGGGGGGCAAAGCGCAGATACGCAGTATTTT. It is translated as CASSSPRGGQSADTQYF.

This clone has just a few counts. The chain joins TRBV11-2 to TRBJ1-2; D unresolved. Germline CDR1 and CDR2: SGHAT and FQNNGV. CDR3 length: 15 residues. The germline V and J ends were trimmed by 3 bases and 4 bases, with 15 bases remaining between them. Here the CDR3 DNA reads TGTGCCAGCAGCTTCGGTGGAGGTGACGTCTATGGCTACACCTTC. It is translated as CASSFGGGDVYGYTF. Full variable domain (remainder filled in from reference TRBV11-2 and TRBJ1-2): EAGVAQSPRYKIIEKRQSVAFWCNPISGHATLYWYQQILGQGPKLLIQFQNNGVVDDSQLPKDRFSAERLKGVDSTLKIQPAKLEDSAVYLCASSFGGGDVYGYTFGSGTRLTVV.

By proportion, this clone is medium-sized (0.01 to 0.1%). The chain links TRBV19 to TRBJ2-3; TRBD2 is a possible D gene (6 bases). Germline CDR1 LNHDA, CDR2 SQIVND (reference sequence). CDR3 length: 15 amino acids. Trimming left V 3 bases short and J 0 bases short, with 10 bases between. The CDR3 sequence: CASSIRRGSTDTQYF. DNA for the CDR3: TGTGCCAGTAGTATCAGGCGGGGAAGCACAGATACGCAGTATTTT.

By share of the sample, this clone is medium-sized. This chain connects TRBV4-1 to TRBJ2-5; 16 bases map to TRBD2. Germline CDR1 MGHRA, CDR2 YSYEKL. Trimming at V came to 4 bases and at J to 0 bases, leaving 5 bases not matched to a gene. The CDR3 contains 18 residues. The CDR3 protein is CASSPYGTSGGDQETQYF. CDR3 nucleotides: TGCGCCAGCAGCCCGTATGGGACTAGCGGGGGGGACCAAGAGACCCAGTACTTC.

This chain connects TRBV3-1 to TRBJ2-7; 9 bases line up with TRBD1. The CDR3 contains 17 residues. The germline V gene encodes CDR1 LGHDT and CDR2 YNNKEL (reference sequence). With V trimmed by 3 bases and J by 3 bases, 12 bases remained unmatched. The DNA for the CDR3 is TGTGCCAGCAGCCAGAGGGCCCCGGGACAGGGTATCTACGAGCAGTACTTC. Translating it yields CASSQRAPGQGIYEQYF.